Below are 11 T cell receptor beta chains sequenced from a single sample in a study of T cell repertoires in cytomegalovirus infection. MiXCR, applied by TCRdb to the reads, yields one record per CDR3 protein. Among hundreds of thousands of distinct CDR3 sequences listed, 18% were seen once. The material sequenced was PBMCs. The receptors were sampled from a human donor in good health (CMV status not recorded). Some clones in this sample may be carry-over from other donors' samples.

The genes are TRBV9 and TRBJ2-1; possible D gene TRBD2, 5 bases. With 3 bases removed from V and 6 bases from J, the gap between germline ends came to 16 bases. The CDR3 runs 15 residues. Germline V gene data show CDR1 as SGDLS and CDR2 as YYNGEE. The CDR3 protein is CASSAAGSTFNEQFF. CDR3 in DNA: TGTGCCAGCAGCGCGGCGGGCTCAACCTTCAATGAGCAGTTCTTC.

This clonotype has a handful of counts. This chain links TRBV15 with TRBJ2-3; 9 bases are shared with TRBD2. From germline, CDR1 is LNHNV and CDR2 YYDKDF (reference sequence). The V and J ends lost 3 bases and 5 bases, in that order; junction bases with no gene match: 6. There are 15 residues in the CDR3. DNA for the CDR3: TGTGCCACCAGCAGCCGTGCGGGGGGGCGAGATACGCAGTATTTT. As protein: CATSSRAGGRDTQYF.

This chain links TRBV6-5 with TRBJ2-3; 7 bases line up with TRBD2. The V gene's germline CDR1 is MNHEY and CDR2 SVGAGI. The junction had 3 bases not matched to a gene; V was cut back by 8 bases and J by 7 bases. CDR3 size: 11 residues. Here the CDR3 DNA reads TGTGCCAGCGGGGGGGGGAATACGCAGTATTTT. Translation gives CASGGGNTQYF.

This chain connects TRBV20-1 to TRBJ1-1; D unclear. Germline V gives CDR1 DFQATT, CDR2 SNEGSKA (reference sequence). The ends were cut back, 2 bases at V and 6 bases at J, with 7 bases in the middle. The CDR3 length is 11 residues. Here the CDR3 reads CSARSSPEAFF. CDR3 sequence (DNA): TGCAGTGCTAGAAGTTCCCCTGAAGCTTTCTTT.

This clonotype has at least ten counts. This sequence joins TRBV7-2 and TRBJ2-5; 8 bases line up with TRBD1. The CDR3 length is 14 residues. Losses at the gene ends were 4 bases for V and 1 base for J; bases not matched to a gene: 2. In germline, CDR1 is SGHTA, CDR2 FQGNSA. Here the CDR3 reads CASSSQGVQETQYF. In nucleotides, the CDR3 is TGTGCCAGCAGCTCACAGGGGGTCCAAGAGACCCAGTACTTC.

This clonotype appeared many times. The CDR3 bases are TGTGCCAGCAGTCCCTCGACGGGTTACGAGCAGTACTTC. This sequence encodes CASSPSTGYEQYF. The chain is built from TRBV12-3 or TRBV12-4 and TRBJ2-7; D is unclear. CDR3 length: 13 residues. V was trimmed by 5 bases and J by 4 bases, leaving 12 bases between them.

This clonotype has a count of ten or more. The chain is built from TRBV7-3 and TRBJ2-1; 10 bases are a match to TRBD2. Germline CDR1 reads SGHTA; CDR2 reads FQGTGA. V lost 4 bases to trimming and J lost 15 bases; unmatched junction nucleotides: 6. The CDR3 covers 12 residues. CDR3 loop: CASSSLAGDLFF. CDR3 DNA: TGTGCCAGCAGCTCTCTAGCGGGAGATCTGTTCTTC.

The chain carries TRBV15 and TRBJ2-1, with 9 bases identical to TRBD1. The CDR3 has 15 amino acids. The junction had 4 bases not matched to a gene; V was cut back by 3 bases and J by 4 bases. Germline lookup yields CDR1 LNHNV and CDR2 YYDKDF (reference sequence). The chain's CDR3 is CATSRTGGSYNEQFF. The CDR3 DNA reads TGTGCCACCAGCAGGACAGGGGGGTCATACAATGAGCAGTTCTTC. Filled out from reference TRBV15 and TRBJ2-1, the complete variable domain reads DAMVIQNPRYQVTQFGKPVTLSCSQTLNHNVMYWYQQKSSQAPKLLFHYYDKDFNNEADTPDNFQSRRPNTSFCFLDIRSPGLGDTAMYLCATSRTGGSYNEQFFGPGTRLTVL.

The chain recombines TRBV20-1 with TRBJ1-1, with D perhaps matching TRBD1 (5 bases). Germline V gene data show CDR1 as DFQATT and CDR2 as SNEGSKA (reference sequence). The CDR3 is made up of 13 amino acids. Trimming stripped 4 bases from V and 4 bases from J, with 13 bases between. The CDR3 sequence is CSANKAGGTEAFF. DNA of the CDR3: TGCAGTGCTAACAAAGCCGGGGGCACTGAAGCTTTCTTT.

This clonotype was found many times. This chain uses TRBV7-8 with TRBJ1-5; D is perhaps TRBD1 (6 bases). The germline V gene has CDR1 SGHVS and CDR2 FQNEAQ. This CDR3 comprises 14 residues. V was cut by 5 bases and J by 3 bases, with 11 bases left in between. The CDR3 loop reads CASSQRTDNQPQHF. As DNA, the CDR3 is TGTGCCAGCAGCCAAAGGACAGACAATCAGCCCCAGCATTTT.

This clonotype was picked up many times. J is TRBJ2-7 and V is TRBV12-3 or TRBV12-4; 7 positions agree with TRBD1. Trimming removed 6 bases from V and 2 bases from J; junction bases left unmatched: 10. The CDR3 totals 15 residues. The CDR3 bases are TGTGCCAGCAGCCTCCGGGACAGCGTCCCCTACGAGCAGTACTTC. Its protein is CASSLRDSVPYEQYF.